The T cell receptor (beta chain) described here comes from a study of immune cell composition in non-small cell lung cancer. Study context: Most cases were lung adenocarcinoma or squamous cell carcinoma. Study-level points and caveats: In adenocarcinoma, maximal tumour-associated clone frequency tracked TIL tumour reactivity.

CDR3 length: 13 amino acids. Germline CDR1 is SGHRS and CDR2 is YFSETQ. Trimming took off 2 bases at V and 3 bases at J, with 8 bases between the two ends. The normal lung sample lay at least 3 cm, and maximally far, from the tumour. Frozen unsorted single-cell suspensions supplied the genomic DNA. Generated by immunoSEQ multiplex PCR, the TCRdb table keeps only in-frame clones and is missing some. Counted here are about 8,700 clones, roughly 69% occurring once; the ten biggest clones make up less than 30%. A remark on this clone: Its antigen is not known. Other nucleotide sequences from this sample produce the same CDR3.

The V call is TRBV5-1, the J call TRBJ2-5; D remains ambiguous. Sequences were obtained from non-adjacent lung tissue. The receptor was isolated from a human donor with non-small cell lung cancer. CDR3 nucleotide sequence: TGCGCCAGCAGCTTCGACTCAGAAGAGACCCAGTACTTC. This encodes CASSFDSEETQYF.